The present T cell receptor beta chain was sequenced within a study of early T cells in non-severe SARS-CoV-2 infection. MiXCR, run by TCRdb on the 5' RACE reads, gives a single entry per CDR3 protein. The sample contains under 70,000 distinct CDR3 sequences, 12% of which appear only once. There are many counts of this clonotype. CDR1 is MNHNS and CDR2 is SASEGT in the germline V gene. CDR3 length: 18 amino acids. V was clipped by 6 bases and J by 1 base, with 22 bases between them. Sequenced sample: whole blood. This clonotype originated in an adult who was a healthcare worker with PCR-confirmed SARS-CoV-2 infection or an uninfected control (not recorded which). The chain combines TRBV6-1 with TRBJ1-3; the D gene is possibly TRBD1 (6 bases). This CDR3 reads CASRGIQGSMLSGNTIYF. CDR3 DNA: TGTGCCAGCAGGGGGATACAGGGATCGATGTTATCTGGAAACACCATATATTTT.